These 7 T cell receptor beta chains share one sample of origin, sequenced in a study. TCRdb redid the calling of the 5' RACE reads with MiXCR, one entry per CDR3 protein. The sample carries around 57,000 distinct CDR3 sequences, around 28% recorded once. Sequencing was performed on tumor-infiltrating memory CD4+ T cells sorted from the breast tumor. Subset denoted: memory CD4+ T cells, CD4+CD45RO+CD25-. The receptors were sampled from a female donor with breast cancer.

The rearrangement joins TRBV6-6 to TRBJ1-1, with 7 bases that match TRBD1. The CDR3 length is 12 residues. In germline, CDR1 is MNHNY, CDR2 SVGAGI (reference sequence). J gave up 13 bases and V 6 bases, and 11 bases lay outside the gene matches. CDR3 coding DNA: TGTGCCAGCAGCCAGCGACAGGGAAGTTGTTTCTTT. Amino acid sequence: CASSQRQGSCFF.

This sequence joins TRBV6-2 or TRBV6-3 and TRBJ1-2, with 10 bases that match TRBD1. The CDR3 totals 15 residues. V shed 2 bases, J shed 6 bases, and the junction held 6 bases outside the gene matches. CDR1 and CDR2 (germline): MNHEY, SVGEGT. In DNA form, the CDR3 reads TGTGCCAGCAGTTACACCCGGGACAGGGGACATGGCTACACCTTC. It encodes CASSYTRDRGHGYTF.

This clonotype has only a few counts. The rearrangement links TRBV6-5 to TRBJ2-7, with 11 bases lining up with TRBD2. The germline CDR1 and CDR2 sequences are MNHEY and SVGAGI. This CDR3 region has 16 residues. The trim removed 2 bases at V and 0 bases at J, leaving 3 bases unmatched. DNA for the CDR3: TGTGCCAGCAGTTACGGAGGGACTAGCGGCTCCTACGAGCAGTACTTC. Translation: CASSYGGTSGSYEQYF.

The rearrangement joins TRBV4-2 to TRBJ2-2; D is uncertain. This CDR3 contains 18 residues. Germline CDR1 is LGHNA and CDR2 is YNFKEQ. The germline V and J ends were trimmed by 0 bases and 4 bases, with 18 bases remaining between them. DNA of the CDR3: TGTGCCAGCAGCCAAGATCCAGTTTTCGAAAGTCCCACCGGGGAGCTGTTTTTT. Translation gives CASSQDPVFESPTGELFF.

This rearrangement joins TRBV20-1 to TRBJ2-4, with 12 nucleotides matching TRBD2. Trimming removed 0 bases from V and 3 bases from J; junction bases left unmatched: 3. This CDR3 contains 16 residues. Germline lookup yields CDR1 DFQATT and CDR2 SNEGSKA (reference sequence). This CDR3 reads CSARETSGSDKNIQYF. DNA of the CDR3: TGCAGTGCTAGAGAGACTAGCGGGAGCGACAAAAACATTCAGTACTTC.

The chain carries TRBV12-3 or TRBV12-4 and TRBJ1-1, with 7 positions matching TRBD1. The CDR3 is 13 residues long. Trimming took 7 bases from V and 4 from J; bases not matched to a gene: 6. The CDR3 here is CASTKGARTEAFF. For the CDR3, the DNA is TGTGCCAGCACCAAGGGGGCTCGCACTGAAGCTTTCTTT.

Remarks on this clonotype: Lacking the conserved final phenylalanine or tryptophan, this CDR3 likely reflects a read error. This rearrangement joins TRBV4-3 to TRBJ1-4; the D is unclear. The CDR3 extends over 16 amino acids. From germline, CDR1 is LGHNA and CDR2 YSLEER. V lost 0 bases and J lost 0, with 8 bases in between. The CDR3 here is CASSQDLGATNEKLFS. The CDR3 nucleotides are TGCGCCAGCAGCCAAGATTTGGGCGCAACTAATGAAAAACTGTTTTCT.